The rows below give T cell receptor beta chains drawn from one sample of a study of identical twins. Each CDR3 protein is one row after TCRdb ran MiXCR on the 5' RACE reads. The sample contains 200,000 to 250,000 distinct CDR3 sequences, about 7.3% of which appear only once. This sample also belongs to another study, concerning yellow fever vaccine responses in identical twins.

The sequenced sample was memory (CD45RO+) T cells sorted from blood. The source is a woman between 18 and 30 years old in good health. The CDR3 runs from the conserved cysteine through the conserved F or W. D genes are given only for firm matches. Clone size, where shown, is once, few, many, or a class for clones that have expanded.

TRBD1	.	TRBV3-1	TRBJ2-5	CASSHRTGRQETQYF	TGTGCCAGCAGCCACCGGACAGGGAGGCAAGAGACCCAGTACTTC
TRBD1	.	TRBV20-1	TRBJ2-6	CSAKTGGSSGANVLTF	TGCAGTGCTAAGACAGGGGGGAGCTCTGGGGCCAACGTCCTGACTTTC
TRBD2	many	TRBV28	TRBJ2-5	CASSPGTSGGIETQYF	TGTGCCAGCAGTCCCGGGACTAGCGGGGGGATAGAGACCCAGTACTTC
TRBD1	many	TRBV5-1	TRBJ2-4	CASSLDRGNIQYF	TGCGCCAGCAGCTTGGACAGGGGAAACATTCAGTACTTC
TRBD2	many	TRBV7-8	TRBJ2-1	CASSSVTSGRFNEQFF	TGTGCCAGCAGCTCGGTGACTAGCGGGAGATTCAATGAGCAGTTCTTC
.	many	TRBV6-5	TRBJ2-4	CASSYSTPIAKNIQYF	TGTGCCAGCAGTTACTCGACACCCATAGCCAAAAACATTCAGTACTTC
TRBD2	.	TRBV3-1	TRBJ2-7	CASSPGLAGVYEQYF	TGTGCCAGCAGCCCGGGACTAGCGGGAGTCTACGAGCAGTACTTC
.	few	TRBV20-1	TRBJ2-5	CSASEHYQETQYF	TGCAGTGCTTCTGAGCACTACCAAGAGACCCAGTACTTC
.	few	TRBV18	TRBJ2-3	CASSPDVTDTQYF	TGTGCCAGCTCCCCGGACGTCACAGATACGCAGTATTTT
.	few	TRBV6-1	TRBJ2-2	CASSVRGWTGELFF	TGTGCCAGCAGTGTACGGGGTTGGACCGGGGAGCTGTTTTTT
TRBD2	many	TRBV3-1	TRBJ2-1	CASSPGGAGYNEQFF	TGTGCCAGCAGCCCCGGGGGGGCCGGGTACAATGAGCAGTTCTTC
TRBD2	.	TRBV11-2	TRBJ2-7	CASSSTSGRAPEQYF	TGTGCCAGCAGCTCAACTAGCGGGAGGGCCCCCGAGCAGTACTTC
.	few	TRBV11-2	TRBJ2-5	CASSFFRGKGQETQYF	TGTGCCAGCAGCTTTTTTCGCGGGAAGGGACAAGAGACCCAGTACTTC
.	few	TRBV5-5	TRBJ2-7	CASSFTNRYEQYF	TGTGCCAGCAGCTTCACCAACAGGTACGAGCAGTACTTC